Each of the 31 T cell receptor beta chains below was sequenced from the same sample in a study of T cell responses to AZD1222 COVID-19 vaccine. Clones were sequenced by immunoSEQ multiplex PCR, and TCRdb holds only the in-frame ones, with some missing. The table includes about 120,000 clones, about nine tenths detected once. This specimen was peripheral blood, taken on day 0 of AZD1222 vaccination. The receptors shown here come from an adult in good health.

Worth noting for this clone: The same CDR3 can be traced to other DNA sequences in this sample. The chain is built from TRBV3-1 (or the pseudogene TRBV3-2) and TRBJ2-7; no clear D. The CDR3 runs 11 residues. V dropped 1 base and J dropped 3 bases, with 1 base sitting between them. From germline, CDR1 is LGHDT and CDR2 YNNKEL (reference sequence). In DNA, the CDR3 is TGTGCCAGCAGCCAAGGCTACGAGCAGTACTTC. Translating gives CASSQGYEQYF.

The J gene is TRBJ1-1, the V gene TRBV5-6, with D possibly TRBD1 on 6 matching bases. The CDR3 loop spans 15 amino acids. The germline gives CDR1 SGHDT, CDR2 YYEEEE. V dropped 2 bases and J dropped 4 bases, with 15 bases sitting between them. CDR3 residues: CASSLPQGPPTEAFF. DNA for the CDR3: TGTGCCAGCAGCTTACCACAGGGTCCCCCCACTGAAGCTTTCTTT.

The chain carries TRBV11-3 and TRBJ2-1, with D hard to call. V was shortened by 5 bases and J by 0 bases, with 11 bases between the two germline ends. This CDR3 has 15 amino acids. CDR1 and CDR2 (germline): SGHNT, YENEEA. The DNA for the CDR3 is TGTGCCAGCAGCACCGGACCGGTCTCCTACAATGAGCAGTTCTTC. Its translation: CASSTGPVSYNEQFF. Full variable domain (outside the CDR3, taken from reference TRBV11-3 and TRBJ2-1): EAGVVQSPRYKIIEKKQPVAFWCNPISGHNTLYWYLQNLGQGPELLIRYENEEAVDDSQLPKDRFSAERLKGVDSTLKIQPAELGDSAVYLCASSTGPVSYNEQFFGPGTRLTVL.

The chain recombines TRBV5-1 with TRBJ2-3; possibly TRBD2 for D (6 bases). Germline loops: CDR1 SGHRS, CDR2 YFSETQ. The CDR3 consists of 16 residues. The ends were cut back, 7 bases at V and 0 bases at J, with 18 bases in the middle. CDR3 sequence: CASSLGRGPSTDTQYF. The CDR3 DNA is TGCGCCAGCTCCTTGGGGCGGGGCCCTAGCACAGATACGCAGTATTTT.

This clone was observed a few times. This rearrangement joins TRBV7-3 to TRBJ2-4; D possibly corresponds to TRBD1 (6 bases). Germline assignment: CDR1 SGHTA and CDR2 FQGTGA. This CDR3 has 17 residues. Trimming took 5 bases from V and 4 from J, leaving 21 bases between them. CDR3 protein: CASSIMGPKDRKNIQYF. In nucleotides, the CDR3 is TGTGCCAGCAGCATTATGGGCCCCAAGGACAGAAAAAACATTCAGTACTTC.

The chain links TRBV19 to TRBJ2-3, with unresolved D. CDR3 size: 15 residues. V was clipped by 5 bases and J by 0 bases, with 12 bases between them. CDR1 and CDR2 (germline): LNHDA, SQIVND (reference sequence). The CDR3 spells CASSHWRTSTDTQYF. The CDR3 region has the DNA TGTGCCAGTAGTCATTGGCGAACTAGCACAGATACGCAGTATTTT.

The rearrangement links TRBV10-1 to TRBJ2-5, with D perhaps matching TRBD1 (5 bases). Germline loops: CDR1 WNHNN, CDR2 SYGVQD (reference sequence). Trimming shortened V by 0 bases and J by 4 bases, and 9 bases separated the two germline ends. The CDR3 has 14 amino acids. CDR3 in amino acids: CASSESGLPETQYF. The CDR3 DNA sequence: TGCGCCAGCAGTGAGTCGGGGCTCCCAGAGACCCAGTACTTC.

This clone was seen only once. The chain couples TRBV6-2 or TRBV6-3 to TRBJ2-7, with a tentative D call TRBD1 (6 bases). The CDR3 covers 12 residues. Trimming shortened V by 5 bases and J by 3 bases, and 8 bases separated the two germline ends. The germline gives CDR1 MNHEY, CDR2 SVGEGT. The CDR3 loop is CASSQQGYEQYF. As DNA, the CDR3 is TGTGCCAGCAGTCAACAGGGCTACGAGCAGTACTTC.

This clone was observed once. The V call is TRBV2, the J call TRBJ2-3; D is perhaps TRBD1 (5 bases). CDR3 size: 15 residues. The germline CDR1 and CDR2 sequences are SNHLY and FYNNEI. Trimming shortened V by 3 bases and J by 2 bases, and 12 bases separated the two germline ends. CDR3 residues: CASSEWGGNTDTQYF. In DNA, the CDR3 is TGTGCCAGCAGTGAGTGGGGCGGAAACACAGATACGCAGTATTTT. Using reference TRBV2 and TRBJ2-3 for the parts outside the CDR3, the full variable domain is EPEVTQTPSHQVTQMGQEVILRCVPISNHLYFYWYRQILGQKVEFLVSFYNNEISEKSEIFDDQFSVERPDGSNFTLKIRSTKLEDSAMYFCASSEWGGNTDTQYFGPGTRLTVL.

Points on this clone: One junction end does not reproduce the germline sequence, and a read error may be involved. The V gene is TRBV5-3, the J gene TRBJ2-6; D unresolved. TRBV5-3 is flagged as an ORF with uncertain function. The CDR3 consists of 13 residues. CDR3 loop: CLECVSGANVLTF. CDR3 coding DNA: TGCCTTGAATGCGTCTCTGGGGCCAACGTCCTGACTTTC.

In this sample, this clone turned up a few times. This rearrangement joins TRBV7-9 to TRBJ2-7, with D unclear. V gave up 4 bases and J gave up 0 bases, with 7 bases separating them. The germline gives CDR1 SEHNR, CDR2 FQNEAQ (reference sequence). CDR3 length: 13 amino acids. Here the CDR3 reads CASSYPPSYEQYF. The CDR3, as DNA: TGTGCCAGCAGCTACCCTCCCTCCTACGAGCAGTACTTC.

V and J are TRBV7-9 and TRBJ1-4; no clear D gene. Looked up from germline, CDR1 is SEHNR and CDR2 is FQNEAQ (reference sequence). The CDR3 contains 15 residues. Trimming left V 5 bases short and J 4 bases short, with 14 bases between. CDR3 residues: CASSLWTVDNEKLFF. The CDR3 coding sequence is TGTGCCAGCAGCCTCTGGACTGTAGATAATGAAAAACTGTTTTTT.

The V and J genes are TRBV30 and TRBJ1-6, with 7 bases aligning to TRBD1. Germline-derived CDR1 and CDR2 are GTSNPN and SVGIG (reference sequence). The V gene end was trimmed by 6 bases and the J gene end by 9 bases; junction bases not matched to a gene: 11. The CDR3 loop spans 14 amino acids. In DNA form, the CDR3 reads TGTGCCTGCCGACCTCGACAGGGAGTTTCACCCCTCCACTTT. Protein sequence: CACRPRQGVSPLHF.

The rearrangement uses TRBV4-1 and TRBJ2-7, with TRBD1 matching over 10 bases. Trimming at V came to 4 bases and at J to 5 bases, leaving 8 bases not matched to a gene. Germline V gives CDR1 MGHRA, CDR2 YSYEKL. The CDR3 totals 15 residues. The CDR3 reads CASSRVGQGFDEQYF. CDR3 DNA: TGCGCCAGCAGCCGGGTGGGACAGGGGTTCGACGAGCAGTACTTC.

The rearrangement uses TRBV27 and TRBJ2-1; D is undetermined. Germline V lookup: CDR1 MNHEY, CDR2 SMNVEV (reference sequence). V was shortened by 6 bases and J by 0 bases, with 15 bases between the two germline ends. CDR3 length equals 16 residues. CDR3 sequence (DNA): TGTGCCAGCAGCCCGAGTGGCTCGAGCTCCTACAATGAGCAGTTCTTC. It specifies CASSPSGSSSYNEQFF.

V usage is TRBV28 and J usage is TRBJ1-2; D is possibly TRBD1 (5 bases). The V end lost 6 bases, the J end lost 2 bases, and 10 bases lay between the germline ends. The CDR3 runs 13 residues. The germline V gene encodes CDR1 MDHEN and CDR2 SYDVKM. CDR3 DNA sequence: TGTGCCAGCAGGACCCGGGGGAACTATGGCTACACCTTC. It yields the protein CASRTRGNYGYTF.

This clone occurred many times. The V call is TRBV21-1, the J call TRBJ2-3. TRBV21-1 is recorded as a pseudogene. The CDR3 runs 18 residues. The CDR3, as DNA: TGTGCCAGCAGCCCCCCCTTCCGGGGGCCTCGTAGCACAGATACGCAGTATTTT. As protein: CASSPPFRGPRSTDTQYF.

CDR3 sequence: CASSLGVGSATSTDTQYF. In nucleotides, the CDR3 is TGTGCCAGCAGCTTAGGAGTCGGTAGCGCTACTAGCACAGATACGCAGTATTTT. The V gene is TRBV11-3, the J gene TRBJ2-3; TRBD2 might be the D (5 bases). V was shortened by 1 base and J by 0 bases, with 17 bases between the two germline ends. The germline V gene encodes CDR1 SGHNT and CDR2 YENEEA. The CDR3 consists of 18 residues.

This clone was seen just once. The chain uses TRBV7-3 and TRBJ2-1; tentative D call: TRBD2 (6 bases). Per germline, CDR1 SGHTA and CDR2 FQGTGA. V dropped 6 bases and J dropped 8 bases, with 17 bases sitting between them. The CDR3 is made up of 14 amino acids. The CDR3 nucleotides read TGTGCCAGCAGACGGGGAGGAGCCGGGGATGAGCAGTTCTTC. Translation gives CASRRGGAGDEQFF.

In this sample, this clone turned up once. The chain couples TRBV14 to TRBJ1-2, with unresolved D. The CDR3 is made up of 13 amino acids. Trimming removed 1 base from V and 5 bases from J, with 8 bases in between. Germline V gene data show CDR1 as SGHDN and CDR2 as FVKESK. CDR3 in amino acids: CASSQAGFYGYTF. In DNA form, the CDR3 reads TGTGCCAGCAGCCAAGCGGGGTTTTATGGCTACACCTTC.

In this sample, this clone turned up a few times. The gene calls are TRBV6-2 or TRBV6-3 and TRBJ2-7; 9 positions agree with TRBD1. CDR1 MNHEY and CDR2 SVGEGT come from the germline V gene. CDR3 length: 14 residues. After removal of 4 bases from V and 5 bases from J, the junction contained 6 bases not matched to a gene. CDR3 bases: TGTGCCAGCAGTTCGCGAAGACAGGGGGACGAGCAGTACTTC. Amino acids: CASSSRRQGDEQYF.

This clone is a singleton in its sample. The chain links TRBV28 to TRBJ1-6; TRBD1 agrees at 10 bases. The trim removed 3 bases at V and 9 bases at J, leaving 5 bases unmatched. Germline CDR1 and CDR2: MDHEN and SYDVKM. This CDR3 contains 15 residues. CDR3 sequence reads: CASSFNGQGGSPLHF. CDR3 sequence (DNA): TGTGCCAGCAGTTTCAATGGACAGGGGGGTTCACCCCTCCACTTT.

V gene TRBV10-3 combines with J gene TRBJ2-5; unclear D gene. CDR1 and CDR2 from the germline V gene are ENHRY and SYGVKD. The CDR3 has 14 amino acids. Trimming stripped 11 bases from V and 2 bases from J, with 18 bases between. In DNA, the CDR3 is TGTGCCCTACCCGCACCCGACATTCAAGAGACCCAGTACTTC. It yields the protein CALPAPDIQETQYF.

V and J are TRBV28 and TRBJ2-6; D call uncertain. CDR1 MDHEN and CDR2 SYDVKM come from the germline V gene. Trimming shortened V by 6 bases and J by 2 bases, and 5 bases separated the two germline ends. The CDR3 is 13 amino acids. The CDR3 bases are TGTGCCAGCAGCTGGGCTGGGGCCAACGTCCTGACTTTC. Protein product: CASSWAGANVLTF.

The chain employs TRBV6-4 and TRBJ2-7; 8 nucleotides match TRBD1. The germline V gene encodes CDR1 MRHNA and CDR2 SNTAGT. This CDR3 comprises 18 residues. V was clipped by 0 bases and J by 2 bases; unmatched bases: 12. The CDR3 sequence is CASSDSGENRGRTYEQYF. The CDR3 DNA reads TGTGCCAGCAGTGACTCGGGGGAAAACAGGGGGAGGACCTACGAGCAGTACTTC.

The CDR3 DNA is TGTGCCAGCAGTGAAGGACGACAGGTCTATAATTCACCCCTCCACTTT. It yields the protein CASSEGRQVYNSPLHF. The chain is built from TRBV6-1 and TRBJ1-6, with D possibly matching TRBD1 (6 bases). The CDR3 spans 16 residues. The V end was cut by 1 base, the J end by 3 bases, with 10 bases between. Per the germline V gene, CDR1 is MNHNS and CDR2 is SASEGT.

The V gene is TRBV19, the J gene TRBJ1-2, with D perhaps matching TRBD1 (6 bases). Germline CDR1 LNHDA, CDR2 SQIVND (reference sequence). CDR3 length: 16 residues. The ends were cut back, 5 bases at V and 1 base at J, with 17 bases in the middle. CDR3 in DNA: TGTGCCAGTAGTGGTATTGGAGGGGGAGGTAACTATGGCTACACCTTC. This codes for CASSGIGGGGNYGYTF.

The rearrangement links TRBV18 to TRBJ2-7; D not certain. Per germline, CDR1 KGHSH and CDR2 LQKENI. V was clipped by 0 bases and J by 3 bases, with 12 bases between them. The CDR3 length is 15 residues. For the CDR3, the DNA is TGTGCCAGCTCACCACCTCTTGGTGGCGGCTACGAGCAGTACTTC. Protein: CASSPPLGGGYEQYF.

The chain combines TRBV28 with TRBJ1-1; D gene ambiguous. CDR3 length equals 16 residues. V was shortened by 4 bases and J by 0 bases, with 15 bases between the two germline ends. Germline-derived CDR1 and CDR2 are MDHEN and SYDVKM. CDR3 coding DNA: TGTGCCAGCAGTTACTCCTTCGGGGAAATGAACACTGAAGCTTTCTTT. It specifies CASSYSFGEMNTEAFF. Looking up the rest from reference TRBV28 and TRBJ1-1 gives the full variable domain: DVKVTQSSRYLVKRTGEKVFLECVQDMDHENMFWYRQDPGLGLRLIYFSYDVKMKEKGDIPEGYSVSREKKERFSLILESASTNQTSMYLCASSYSFGEMNTEAFFGQGTRLTVV.

The chain carries TRBV5-1 and TRBJ2-3; 9 bases match TRBD2. V lost 3 bases to trimming and J lost 1 base; unmatched junction nucleotides: 12. The CDR3 totals 18 residues. CDR1 is SGHRS, CDR2 YFSETQ, per germline. Here the CDR3 reads CASSSGVRGGSRTDTQYF. DNA for the CDR3: TGCGCCAGCAGCTCCGGGGTGCGGGGGGGCAGCCGCACAGATACGCAGTATTTT.

The chain uses TRBV6-5 and TRBJ2-7, with 12 bases fitting TRBD2. The CDR3 extends over 15 amino acids. Germline V gene sequence: CDR1 MNHEY, CDR2 SVGAGI. V shed 2 bases and J 3 bases; nucleotides not matched to a gene: 2. Here the CDR3 DNA reads TGTGCCAGCAGTTACGGACTAGCGGGGAACTACGAGCAGTACTTC. Its protein is CASSYGLAGNYEQYF.